This passage covers 9 T cell receptor beta chains from one sample sequenced in a study of cytotoxic CD8 clonotypes in ibrutinib-treated CLL (TCRdb year 2021). The label giving this sample's time point can be read as: progressive disease on ibrutinib. Libraries were constructed by the immunoSEQ multiplex PCR assay. Imported from immuneACCESS, the table was reduced by TCRdb to in-frame sequences with V and J called. These copies leave out some clones; in studies compared against another copy, an unresolved V gene accounts for under half, and the cause of the remainder is not known. For this sample there are approximately 280,000 clones; approximately 76% appear just once. The top ten clones comprise roughly 6% of the sample. This specimen was PBMCs, taken at disease progression, from a patient treated with ibrutinib. These receptors were collected from a human donor with chronic lymphocytic leukemia.

This clone was detected only once. The J gene is TRBJ2-7, the V gene TRBV5-5, with 12 bases that match TRBD2. The J segment lost 10 bases and the V segment lost 4 bases, leaving 9 bases of the junction unmatched. Looked up from germline, CDR1 is SGHKS and CDR2 is YYEKEE (reference sequence). The CDR3 consists of 14 residues. CDR3 sequence (DNA): TGTGCCAGCAGCGTACAAGGGACTAGCGGGCCCCAGTACTTC. Translated, it gives CASSVQGTSGPQYF.

This clone was seen only once. For the CDR3, the DNA is TGTGCCACCGACAGGGGGTACCAGCCCCAGCATTTT. Translating it yields CATDRGYQPQHF. The chain has TRBV6-6 and TRBJ1-5, with 9 bases aligning to TRBD1. The length of the CDR3 is 12 residues. With 10 bases clipped from V and 7 bases from J, the junction kept 5 bases outside the gene matches. Per germline, CDR1 MNHNY and CDR2 SVGAGI (reference sequence).

The chain combines TRBV15 with TRBJ1-2, with 7 bases identical to TRBD1. The CDR3 has 15 amino acids. J was trimmed by 5 bases and V by 0 bases; bases with no gene match: 6. In germline, CDR1 is LNHNV, CDR2 YYDKDF (reference sequence). CDR3 protein: CATSRDLDRWYGYTF. DNA for the CDR3: TGTGCCACCAGCAGAGATTTGGACAGGTGGTATGGCTACACCTTC.

V gene TRBV6-6 combines with J gene TRBJ1-3, with unresolved D. The germline gives CDR1 MNHNY, CDR2 SVGAGI (reference sequence). The CDR3 consists of 16 residues. V was pared by 0 bases and J by 1 base, with 10 bases between. CDR3 DNA sequence: TGTGCCAGCAGTTACTCGAGAGGGAAATCTGGAAACACCATATATTTT. This sequence encodes CASSYSRGKSGNTIYF.

The gene calls are TRBV5-4 and TRBJ2-7; 7 nucleotides align to TRBD1. The CDR3 has 17 residues. The germline V gene encodes CDR1 SGHNT and CDR2 YYREEE (reference sequence). V was pared by 3 bases and J by 2 bases, with 14 bases of the junction left unmatched. DNA for the CDR3: TGTGCCAGCAGCTCGGACAGACAGGGTTTTCAAGCCTACGAGCAGTACTTC. Translated, it gives CASSSDRQGFQAYEQYF.

The chain carries TRBV29-1 and TRBJ2-7; 8 nucleotides align to TRBD2. The germline V gene encodes CDR1 SQVTM and CDR2 ANQGSEA. V gave up 6 bases and J gave up 6 bases; unmatched junction bases: 16. CDR3 length: 15 amino acids. The DNA of the CDR3 is TGCAGCGTCCAGGAGGGTCCAGCGGGAGTGGGCGAGCAGTACTTC. Translated: CSVQEGPAGVGEQYF.

This chain connects TRBV11-3 to TRBJ1-1, with TRBD1 matching over 8 bases. Germline V CDR1 and CDR2: SGHNT, YENEEA. CDR3 length: 14 amino acids. V was pared by 5 bases and J by 1 base, with 3 bases of the junction left unmatched. The CDR3 DNA sequence: TGTGCCAGCAGCATTGGACAGGGGAACACTGAAGCTTTCTTT. Residues: CASSIGQGNTEAFF.

J is TRBJ2-2 and V is TRBV5-6; TRBD2 matches 8 bases. The J segment lost 7 bases and the V segment lost 1 base, leaving 6 bases of the junction unmatched. The CDR3 covers 15 residues. The germline CDR1 and CDR2 sequences are SGHDT and YYEEEE. In DNA, the CDR3 is TGTGCCAGCAGCTTGCGGGGACTAGGTAGCGGGGAGCTGTTTTTT. It codes for CASSLRGLGSGELFF.

The chain couples TRBV2 to TRBJ2-3, with D perhaps matching TRBD2 (6 bases). The CDR3 length is 13 residues. Germline V gives CDR1 SNHLY, CDR2 FYNNEI. V gave up 11 bases and J gave up 2 bases, with 14 bases separating them. The CDR3 DNA reads TGTGCCGGGGGTCAGCGGGCCACAGATACGCAGTATTTT. Protein product: CAGGQRATDTQYF.